Below, one TCR beta chain is given with its context. The data were taken from a study of CD8 T cells in Susac syndrome. The V gene's germline CDR1 is MNHEY and CDR2 SMNVEV (reference sequence). J gave up 0 bases and V 6 bases, and 3 bases lay outside the gene matches. The CDR3 is 14 amino acids. Random hexamers were used to reverse transcribe the RNA input (roughly 0.5 to 1 ug). The CDR3 of TCR beta was amplified by immunoSEQ multiplex PCR across 54 Vbeta and 13 Jbeta. TCRdb reanalysed the immunoSEQ multiplex PCR reads using MiXCR and keeps one entry per CDR3 protein. The sample shows about 300,000 distinct CDR3 sequences, about 88% of them seen only once. TCR beta was sequenced from blood CD8+ and CD4+ T cells. Isolation of CD8+ and CD4+ T cells was performed negatively, whereas enrichment of TEMRA cells was done by FACS.

The chain has TRBV27 and TRBJ1-1, with 8 bases fitting TRBD1. The clonotype comes from a human donor with multiple sclerosis. The sequenced sample consisted of CD8+ T cells from PBMCs. The CDR3 bases are TGTGCCAGCAGGACGGGACAGGTGAACACTGAAGCTTTCTTT. The encoded protein is CASRTGQVNTEAFF.